These 19 T cell receptor beta chains were sequenced from one sample in a study of T cells in Graves' hyperthyroidism and ophthalmopathy. The CDR3 regions of TCR beta were amplified from RNA transcripts. The primer set for the first-round RT-PCR of the TCR CDR3 was HTBI. TCRdb fed the multiplex PCR reads into MiXCR, producing one record per CDR3 protein. The repertoire holds over 700,000 distinct CDR3 sequences, over 35% seen once, with about 8.9% in the top ten. The sequenced material came from blood. The receptors shown here come from a man aged 18 to 30 with Graves' hyperthyroidism.

This clonotype was seen repeatedly, ten times or more. The CDR3 sequence is CASSEDRASSPQHF. CDR3 nucleotide sequence: TGTGCCAGCAGTGAAGACAGGGCTTCCTCGCCCCAGCATTTT. The chain joins TRBV2 to TRBJ1-5, with D maybe TRBD1 (6 bases). The germline gives CDR1 SNHLY, CDR2 FYNNEI. V lost 1 base, J lost 9 bases, and 13 bases lay in between. The CDR3 has 14 amino acids.

The chain combines TRBV7-9 with TRBJ2-5; unclear D gene. Trimming removed 4 bases at V and 4 bases at J, with 10 bases between. This CDR3 is 13 amino acids long. Per germline, CDR1 SEHNR and CDR2 FQNEAQ (reference sequence). The CDR3 sequence: CASSSSPAETQYF. Here the CDR3 DNA reads TGTGCCAGCAGCTCCTCTCCCGCAGAGACCCAGTACTTC. The whole variable domain, remainder taken from reference TRBV7-9 and TRBJ2-5, is DTGVSQNPRHKITKRGQNVTFRCDPISEHNRLYWYRQTLGQGPEFLTYFQNEAQLEKSRLLSDRFSAERPKGSFSTLEIQRTEQGDSAMYLCASSSSPAETQYFGPGTRLLVL.

This clonotype occurred a few times. This chain joins TRBV5-5 and TRBJ2-7, with TRBD1 identical over 8 bases. The CDR3 has 14 residues. CDR1 is SGHKS, CDR2 YYEKEE, per germline (reference sequence). After removal of 4 bases from V and 3 bases from J, the junction contained 6 bases not matched to a gene. The CDR3 sequence is CASSPDRGYYEQYF. In DNA, the CDR3 is TGTGCCAGCAGCCCAGACAGGGGTTACTACGAGCAGTACTTC. The whole variable domain, filled in from reference TRBV5-5 and TRBJ2-7, reads DAGVTQSPTHLIKTRGQQVTLRCSPISGHKSVSWYQQVLGQGPQFIFQYYEKEERGRGNFPDRFSARQFPNYSSELNVNALLLGDSALYLCASSPDRGYYEQYFGPGTRLTVT.

This chain uses TRBV10-3 with TRBJ2-5, with D possibly matching TRBD1 (6 bases). V was pared by 3 bases and J by 4 bases, with 12 bases between. CDR3 length: 14 amino acids. Germline V gene data show CDR1 as ENHRY and CDR2 as SYGVKD. The CDR3 spells CAISEGAGVETQYF. The CDR3 DNA is TGTGCCATCAGTGAAGGGGCAGGGGTAGAGACCCAGTACTTC.

With regard to this clonotype: A much larger clone is a single base away; this may be a read error. The chain carries TRBV19 and TRBJ1-1; D is possibly TRBD1 (5 bases). Germline-derived CDR1 and CDR2 are LNHDA and SQIVND (reference sequence). The CDR3 extends over 13 amino acids. Here the CDR3 reads CTSQGGLNTEAFF. The CDR3 DNA follows: TGTACCAGTCAGGGAGGTCTGAACACTGAAGCTTTCTTT.

This clonotype was seen a few times. The rearrangement uses TRBV2 and TRBJ2-5; 11 positions agree with TRBD2. The CDR3 sequence is 16 residues long. After removal of 5 bases from V and 4 bases from J, the junction contained 9 bases not matched to a gene. CDR1 SNHLY and CDR2 FYNNEI come from the germline V gene. CDR3 sequence: CASSSHDSGGGETQYF. As DNA, the CDR3 is TGTGCCAGCAGTTCCCATGATAGCGGGGGGGGAGAGACCCAGTACTTC.

This clonotype occurred many times. J is TRBJ1-3 and V is TRBV4-2, with D uncertain. Germline V gene data show CDR1 as LGHNA and CDR2 as YNFKEQ. The CDR3 length is 12 residues. V was clipped by 3 bases and J by 4 bases, with 4 bases between them. In DNA form, the CDR3 reads TGTGCCAGCAGCCAGGACGGAAACACCATATATTTT. This codes for CASSQDGNTIYF.

The rearrangement uses TRBV10-3 and TRBJ2-5, with 9 bases that match TRBD2. Germline V gene sequence: CDR1 ENHRY, CDR2 SYGVKD. This CDR3 spans 14 amino acids. V shed 6 bases, J shed 5 bases, and the junction held 7 bases outside the gene matches. CDR3 nucleotide sequence: TGTGCCATCAGCCGCGGACTAGCGAGCGAGACCCAGTACTTC. It encodes CAISRGLASETQYF.

There are a few counts of this clonotype. V is TRBV5-1 and J is TRBJ1-1, with a weak D call TRBD1 (5 bases). The germline gives CDR1 SGHRS, CDR2 YFSETQ. This CDR3 has 16 residues. V was clipped by 4 bases and J by 0 bases, with 16 bases between them. The CDR3 DNA reads TGCGCCAGCAGCATAGGGTCTCGGGGGGTGAACACTGAAGCTTTCTTT. Residues: CASSIGSRGVNTEAFF.

As regards this clonotype: Being one base from a much bigger clone, this may be a read error. The chain couples TRBV2 to TRBJ1-1; D is uncertain. The CDR3 covers 16 residues. Trimming stripped 5 bases from V and 1 base from J, with 17 bases between. Per germline, CDR1 SNHLY and CDR2 FYNNEI. The CDR3 region has the DNA TGTGCCAGCAGTCAACGGAGGGAGCCAACGAACACTGAAGCTTTCTTT. Translating gives CASSQRREPTNTEAFF.

The chain combines TRBV6-5 with TRBJ1-2, with 8 bases that match TRBD1. Germline trimming cut 8 bases from V and 0 bases from J; bases unmatched to any gene: 8. CDR3 length: 15 amino acids. The germline V gene encodes CDR1 MNHEY and CDR2 SVGAGI. CDR3 amino acids: CASLDRDPSNYGYTF. The DNA for the CDR3 is TGTGCCAGCCTGGACAGGGACCCTTCTAACTATGGCTACACCTTC.

V gene TRBV13 combines with J gene TRBJ2-2; 9 bases line up with TRBD1. The V segment lost 5 bases and the J segment 6 bases; nucleotides outside the gene matches: 13. The CDR3 length is 17 residues. Germline V gene sequence: CDR1 PRHDT, CDR2 FYEKMQ (reference sequence). CDR3 bases: TGTGCCAGCAGCGGGGACAGGGCTGGCGGGAGACCCGGGGAGCTGTTTTTT. It encodes CASSGDRAGGRPGELFF.

The chain employs TRBV6-5 and TRBJ2-2, with D possibly TRBD1 on 5 matching bases. V was shortened by 2 bases and J by 9 bases, with 10 bases between the two germline ends. CDR3 size: 13 residues. Germline CDR1 reads MNHEY; CDR2 reads SVGAGI. CDR3 sequence reads: CASSYGSDRELFF. The CDR3 coding sequence is TGTGCCAGCAGTTACGGCTCGGACAGGGAGCTGTTTTTT.

This clonotype occurred a few times. V usage is TRBV11-2 and J usage is TRBJ1-3; no clear D. The CDR3 has 16 residues. The V gene lost 2 bases and the J gene lost 0 bases, with 11 bases spanning the gap. The germline CDR1 and CDR2 sequences are SGHAT and FQNNGV. The CDR3 nucleotides read TGTGCCAGCAGCTTAAGAACCCCGAACTCTGGAAACACCATATATTTT. Residues: CASSLRTPNSGNTIYF.

This rearrangement joins TRBV12-3 or TRBV12-4 to TRBJ2-7, with 9 bases identical to TRBD1. V lost 6 bases, J lost 5 bases, and 8 bases stayed unmatched. This CDR3 comprises 14 residues. CDR3 DNA: TGTGCCAGCAGGCCCCGGGACAGGGCCAACGAGCAGTACTTC. As protein: CASRPRDRANEQYF.

The count of this clonotype is one. V gene TRBV9 combines with J gene TRBJ2-2; D could derive from TRBD1 or TRBD2 (6 bases each). CDR1 is SGDLS and CDR2 is YYNGEE in the germline V gene. Trimming pared 4 bases from V and 6 bases from J, leaving 16 bases between. The CDR3 extends over 15 amino acids. CDR3 nucleotide sequence: TGTGCCAGCAGCCAAGGGGGGACTGGTGCCGGGGAGCTGTTTTTT. This translates into CASSQGGTGAGELFF.

This chain connects TRBV7-2 to TRBJ1-1; perhaps TRBD1 as D (5 bases). This CDR3 region has 12 residues. Trimming cost V 5 bases and J 8 bases, with 12 bases left between them. Germline CDR1 and CDR2: SGHTA and FQGNSA. The chain's CDR3 is CASSTPGVEAFF. The CDR3 region has the DNA TGTGCCAGCAGCACCCCGGGGGTAGAAGCTTTCTTT.

The chain links TRBV5-4 to TRBJ2-7; 8 bases line up with TRBD2. Germline V gene sequence: CDR1 SGHNT, CDR2 YYREEE (reference sequence). Germline trimming cut 0 bases from V and 5 bases from J; bases unmatched to any gene: 7. The CDR3 runs 15 residues. For the CDR3, the DNA is TGTGCCAGCAGCTTGGACTTCGGACTAGCCCACGAGCAGTACTTC. Translating it yields CASSLDFGLAHEQYF.

Note on this clonotype: Germline and junction disagree at one end, which may indicate a read error. V gene TRBV29-1 combines with J gene TRBJ1-1; D is possibly TRBD1 (5 bases). Germline CDR1 and CDR2: SQVTM and ANQGSEA. The CDR3 has 15 amino acids. The CDR3, as DNA: TGCAGCGTGGAAGGGGCGCGACAGCCTAACACTGAAGCTTTCTTT. Its translation is CSVEGARQPNTEAFF.